Listed below are T cell receptor beta chains from one sample, sequenced in a study of OX40 agonist ivuxolimab in advanced cancers. The protocol was immunoSEQ multiplex PCR, while the TCRdb copy is restricted to in-frame clones and leaves out a portion. The sample holds tens of thousands of clones, approximately 85% seen once. The sample in question was CD4+ or CD8+ T cells sorted from blood, obtained in a trial of the OX40 agonist ivuxolimab. The receptors stem from an adult with an advanced solid tumor such as melanoma, head and neck, liver or kidney cancer. The CDR3 runs from the conserved cysteine through the conserved F or W. The order of the fields is J gene, V gene, CDR3 protein.

TRBJ2-3,TRBV5-4,CASSLTGDTDTQYF
TRBJ2-1,TRBV29-1,CSVEDLKGQGRFF
TRBJ2-2,TRBV30,CAFSYGTGLGELFF
TRBJ1-1,TRBV6-6,CASREAGWAFF
TRBJ2-7,TRBV5-1,CASSWGLYEQYF
TRBJ1-1,TRBV7-9,CASSRQAQALNTEAFF
TRBJ2-7,TRBV7-8,CASSLTGTSSFYEQYF
TRBJ2-1,TRBV7-2,CASSPLRTGTGGSGEQFF
TRBJ1-1,TRBV7-3,CASSKGGVTEAFF
TRBJ1-2,TRBV28,CASRLGGALNYGYTF
TRBJ1-6,TRBV5-1,CASSLEVRNSPLHF
TRBJ2-3,TRBV6-6,CASPLQGKPVSDTQYF
TRBJ2-1,TRBV28,CASSSTSGRNGDEQFF
TRBJ1-2,TRBV18,CASSPTFRGVAGYTF
TRBJ1-5,TRBV18,CASSPSGNQPQHF
TRBJ2-2,TRBV5-4,CASSSSRHRAGELFF
TRBJ2-5,TRBV28,CASSIPKGQGGTQYF
TRBJ2-3,TRBV11-3,CASSARGVGADTQYF
TRBJ2-7,TRBV7-9,CASSFSFYEQYF
TRBJ2-2,TRBV5-1,CASSLASGGTGELFF